The present entry profiles one T cell receptor (beta chain) with its context. Antigen unknown. UMIs and sample barcodes were carried by the TCR alpha and TCR beta cDNA libraries that 5'RACE produced using constant-segment primers. MiXCR, applied by TCRdb to the 5' RACE reads, yields one record per CDR3 protein. The sample has a few hundred thousand distinct CDR3 sequences, roughly 16% seen once; the top ten hold 22%. This entry is derived from a study of T-cell memory formation after mild COVID-19. Whole-study results and caveats: CD4+ clones that contracted lay mainly in CM and EM; CD8+ ones lay in EMRA.

The germline gives CDR1 MGHRA, CDR2 YSYEKL. J lost 4 bases, V lost 6 bases, and 7 bases had no gene match. CDR3 length: 14 amino acids. This rearrangement joins TRBV4-1 to TRBJ1-2; TRBD1 matches at 8 bases. This receptor was identified in a young man who had mild COVID-19 (a few samples of this study predate the infection). Cell type and time point are not known. Sequenced: PBMCs or a T cell subset sorted from them (not recorded which). CDR3 DNA sequence: TGCGCCAGCAGTACGGACAGGGCTCCCTATGGCTACACCTTC. Translated, it gives CASSTDRAPYGYTF.